These 19 T cell receptor beta chains share one sample of origin, sequenced in a study of T cell changes during pregnancy in multiple sclerosis. Produced via immunoSEQ multiplex PCR; TCRdb's table is partial and in-frame only. The sample holds tens of thousands of clones, 92% seen once. The source was peripheral blood, collected after pregnancy. The receptors stem from a female donor with multiple sclerosis, enrolled in a pregnancy study.

The chain combines TRBV5-1 with TRBJ1-5; D is possibly TRBD1 (6 bases). The CDR3 loop spans 15 amino acids. Looked up from germline, CDR1 is SGHRS and CDR2 is YFSETQ. Trimming took 0 bases from V and 0 from J, leaving 7 bases between them. CDR3 residues: CASSLEGHSNQPQHF. DNA for the CDR3: TGCGCCAGCAGCTTGGAGGGACATAGCAATCAGCCCCAGCATTTT.

The chain employs TRBV7-6 and TRBJ2-7; weak D call: TRBD2 (7 bases). Trimming removed 5 bases at V and 3 bases at J, with 14 bases between. This CDR3 has 14 residues. The germline gives CDR1 SGHVS, CDR2 FNYEAQ. The CDR3 DNA follows: TGTGCCAGCAGCCCAGAGGGGGGGCTCTACGAGCAGTACTTC. It yields the protein CASSPEGGLYEQYF.

The count of this clone is one. The chain carries TRBV7-9 and TRBJ2-7, with 7 positions matching TRBD1. Germline CDR1 SEHNR, CDR2 FQNEAQ (reference sequence). Trimming took 4 bases from V and 2 from J; bases not matched to a gene: 8. This CDR3 region has 15 residues. CDR3 nucleotide sequence: TGTGCCAGCAGCTCCACACAGGGGATACCCTACGAGCAGTACTTC. Translating it yields CASSSTQGIPYEQYF.

This chain joins TRBV7-3 and TRBJ1-1, with D possibly TRBD1 on 5 matching bases. Trimming removed 2 bases from V and 3 bases from J, with 7 bases in between. Germline CDR1 is SGHTA and CDR2 is FQGTGA. CDR3 length: 13 residues. For the CDR3, the DNA is TGTGCCAGCAGCTTAGGACAATACACTGAAGCTTTCTTT. This codes for CASSLGQYTEAFF.

V gene TRBV2 combines with J gene TRBJ2-7, with 7 positions matching TRBD1. With V trimmed by 4 bases and J by 3 bases, 6 bases remained unmatched. The V gene's germline CDR1 is SNHLY and CDR2 FYNNEI. The CDR3 is 14 residues long. CDR3 protein: CASSGEQGYYEQYF. DNA of the CDR3: TGTGCCAGCAGTGGCGAACAGGGGTACTACGAGCAGTACTTC.

J is TRBJ2-1 and V is TRBV6-5, with 13 bases fitting TRBD2. CDR3 length equals 16 residues. V trimming: 0 bases; J trimming: 10 bases; junction bases outside the gene matches: 6. In germline, CDR1 is MNHEY, CDR2 SVGAGI. CDR3 DNA sequence: TGTGCCAGCAGTTACTCTACTAGCGGGGGGGCCTGGGAGCAGTTCTTC. It translates to CASSYSTSGGAWEQFF.

This clone was counted once. This CDR3 reads CASSSASGGDEQFF. Written as DNA, the CDR3 is TGCGCCAGCAGCTCCGCTAGCGGGGGGGATGAGCAGTTCTTC. The chain couples TRBV5-1 to TRBJ2-1, with 12 bases aligning to TRBD2. CDR1 and CDR2 (germline): SGHRS, YFSETQ. Unmatched junction bases numbered 3, after V lost 3 bases and J lost 8 bases. This CDR3 contains 14 residues.

The chain recombines TRBV29-1 with TRBJ1-2; 7 nucleotides align to TRBD1. The length of the CDR3 is 13 residues. The trim removed 6 bases at V and 3 bases at J, leaving 7 bases unmatched. CDR1 is SQVTM and CDR2 is ANQGSEA in the germline V gene. This chain's CDR3 is CSVYPDRDYGYTF. Written as DNA, the CDR3 is TGCAGCGTCTACCCAGACAGGGACTATGGCTACACCTTC.

This clone showed up just once. J is TRBJ1-1 and V is TRBV18; no reliable D call. Germline V gene data show CDR1 as KGHSH and CDR2 as LQKENI. V lost 2 bases and J 5 bases, leaving 9 bases between the germline ends. This CDR3 is 13 amino acids long. The CDR3 here is CASSPMGETEAFF. CDR3 DNA: TGTGCCAGCTCACCAATGGGAGAAACTGAAGCTTTCTTT.

The V gene is TRBV28, the J gene TRBJ1-2; no definite D call. Germline CDR1 MDHEN, CDR2 SYDVKM. V lost 8 bases and J 3 bases, leaving 7 bases between the germline ends. The CDR3 contains 11 residues. The CDR3 coding sequence is TGTGCCAGCGGAGGACACTATGGCTACACCTTC. This codes for CASGGHYGYTF.

In its sample, this clone was seen once. J is TRBJ2-1 and V is TRBV5-6; D not resolved. From germline, CDR1 is SGHDT and CDR2 YYEEEE. V was clipped by 0 bases and J by 7 bases, with 14 bases between them. The CDR3 has 15 amino acids. CDR3 nucleotide sequence: TGTGCCAGCAGCTTGGACGGTAGTACCTGGAATGAGCAGTTCTTC. Translating gives CASSLDGSTWNEQFF. Full variable domain (rest looked up from reference TRBV5-6 and TRBJ2-1): DAGVTQSPTHLIKTRGQQVTLRCSPKSGHDTVSWYQQALGQGPQFIFQYYEEEERQRGNFPDRFSGHQFPNYSSELNVNALLLGDSALYLCASSLDGSTWNEQFFGPGTRLTVL.

The chain links TRBV7-2 to TRBJ2-1, with D tentatively TRBD2 (5 bases). The germline V and J ends were trimmed by 1 base and 1 base, with 8 bases remaining between them. From germline, CDR1 is SGHTA and CDR2 FQGNSA. The CDR3 has 15 residues. CDR3 DNA sequence: TGTGCCAGCAGCTTAGTTGGACTTTCCTACAATGAGCAGTTCTTC. As protein: CASSLVGLSYNEQFF.

This chain links TRBV9 with TRBJ2-1; 15 positions agree with TRBD2. With 7 bases clipped from V and 0 bases from J, the junction kept 8 bases outside the gene matches. Germline-derived CDR1 and CDR2 are SGDLS and YYNGEE. The CDR3 length is 18 residues. The CDR3 loop is CASSRTSGGGSSYNEQFF. The CDR3 DNA is TGTGCCAGCTCCCGGACTAGCGGGGGGGGGAGCTCCTACAATGAGCAGTTCTTC.

The J gene is TRBJ1-1, the V gene TRBV7-9; tentatively, D is TRBD1 (5 bases). CDR3 length: 14 amino acids. V was shortened by 4 bases and J by 4 bases, with 13 bases between the two germline ends. Germline CDR1 SEHNR, CDR2 FQNEAQ (reference sequence). This chain's CDR3 is CASSSRTQSTEAFF. The CDR3 region has the DNA TGTGCCAGCAGCTCCCGGACACAAAGCACTGAAGCTTTCTTT.

The rearrangement joins TRBV6-5 to TRBJ2-2, with D perhaps TRBD2 (6 bases). Deletions cut 6 bases from V and 7 bases from J, with 9 bases between. The V gene's germline CDR1 is MNHEY and CDR2 SVGAGI. This CDR3 contains 12 residues. The CDR3, as DNA: TGTGCCAGCAGGGGACTTTTCGGGGAGCTGTTTTTT. As protein: CASRGLFGELFF.

This clone occurred once. The V call is TRBV29-1, the J call TRBJ2-5, with TRBD1 matching over 9 bases. Germline lookup yields CDR1 SQVTM and CDR2 ANQGSEA. After removal of 6 bases from V and 4 bases from J, the junction contained 6 bases not matched to a gene. This CDR3 has 13 residues. This CDR3 is CSVETGGGETQYF. The CDR3 region has the DNA TGCAGCGTCGAGACAGGGGGTGGAGAGACCCAGTACTTC.

The sample holds a few counts of this clone. The chain links TRBV7-2 to TRBJ1-5; a possible D gene is TRBD1 (6 bases). The CDR3 is made up of 18 amino acids. From germline, CDR1 is SGHTA and CDR2 FQGNSA. Trimming pared 2 bases from V and 5 bases from J, leaving 22 bases between. The DNA for the CDR3 is TGTGCCAGCAGCTTATTTGGGGCCAACAGGGTTGGCCATCAGCCCCAGCATTTT. Amino acids: CASSLFGANRVGHQPQHF.

The chain has TRBV4-2 and TRBJ2-2; TRBD2 aligns across 10 bases. Germline CDR1 and CDR2: LGHNA and YNFKEQ. V was pared by 5 bases and J by 9 bases, with 9 bases of the junction left unmatched. CDR3 length: 15 amino acids. CDR3 amino acids: CASSGVAGGVRELFF. CDR3 coding DNA: TGTGCCAGCAGCGGGGTAGCGGGGGGAGTACGGGAGCTGTTTTTT.

The J gene is TRBJ1-5, the V gene TRBV4-2; possibly TRBD1 for D (6 bases). V lost 0 bases, J lost 5 bases, and 8 bases lay in between. Per germline, CDR1 LGHNA and CDR2 YNFKEQ. CDR3 length equals 14 residues. CDR3 residues: CASSQDRGDQPQHF. The CDR3 nucleotides are TGTGCCAGCAGCCAAGACAGGGGAGATCAGCCCCAGCATTTT.